The clone carrying this T cell receptor (beta chain) was seen a few times. The CDR3 sequence is 15 residues long. CDR1 MDHEN and CDR2 SYDVKM come from the germline V gene. V lost 5 bases and J lost 1, with 15 bases in between. The data were taken from a study of blood T cells in healthy people across ages. The authors ran a second PCR of 7 to 11 cycles using a sample-barcoded 5' primer and a J-beta primer mix. MiXCR, applied by TCRdb to the 5' RACE reads, yields one record per CDR3 protein. The data show under 1,100,000 distinct CDR3 sequences, approximately 25% seen once. The same data also contributed to another study, on T cells of mothers and their children.

This chain links TRBV28 with TRBJ2-7; D gene ambiguous. The sequenced material came from blood. This TCR was recovered from a girl aged 2-10 years in good health. DNA of the CDR3: TGTGCCAGCAGTCCTAACCACGACCCATCCTACGAGCAGTACTTC. Protein sequence: CASSPNHDPSYEQYF.